The rows below give T cell receptor beta chains drawn from one sample of a study of OX40 agonist ivuxolimab in advanced cancers. Sequencing used immunoSEQ multiplex PCR; TCRdb keeps in-frame clones, though not all of them. Of about 27,000 clones listed, roughly 90% are singletons. The starting material was CD4+ or CD8+ T cells sorted from blood, obtained in a trial of the OX40 agonist ivuxolimab. The receptor set was obtained from an adult with an advanced solid tumor such as melanoma, head and neck, liver or kidney cancer. Each CDR3 is given with its conserved first and last residue. Fields, in order: J gene, V gene, CDR3 protein.

J gene: TRBJ2-1
V gene: TRBV5-1
CDR3 protein: CASRGEERNEQFF

J gene: TRBJ2-7
V gene: TRBV5-6
CDR3 protein: CASSLGYEQYF

J gene: TRBJ2-6
V gene: TRBV13
CDR3 protein: CASSLAGAVSGANVLTF

J gene: TRBJ2-3
V gene: TRBV5-1
CDR3 protein: CASSSYGLVTSTDTQYF

J gene: TRBJ2-2
V gene: TRBV19
CDR3 protein: CASSQGTLGPGELFF

J gene: TRBJ1-5
V gene: TRBV27
CDR3 protein: CASSLSVQGVGQPQHF

J gene: TRBJ1-5
V gene: TRBV28
CDR3 protein: CASSFDQPQHF

J gene: TRBJ2-7
V gene: TRBV11-2
CDR3 protein: CASSLPRYRVDYEQYF

J gene: TRBJ1-1
V gene: TRBV25-1
CDR3 protein: CASSEYEGSGEPNTEAFF

J gene: TRBJ2-1
V gene: TRBV27
CDR3 protein: CASTAGGSLNEQFF

J gene: TRBJ1-2
V gene: TRBV20-1
CDR3 protein: CSARQGDGYTF

J gene: TRBJ1-1
V gene: TRBV19
CDR3 protein: CASSIAGTNTEAFF

J gene: TRBJ1-1
V gene: TRBV29-1
CDR3 protein: CSVDIRGGTEAFF

J gene: TRBJ1-1
V gene: TRBV15
CDR3 protein: CAVEGRLNTEAFF

J gene: TRBJ2-3
V gene: TRBV6-4
CDR3 protein: CASSPTPELAGDEDTQYF

J gene: TRBJ2-7
V gene: TRBV28
CDR3 protein: CASSTPRVKGSYEQYF

J gene: TRBJ2-2
V gene: TRBV30
CDR3 protein: CAWSPGNTGELFF

J gene: TRBJ1-2
V gene: TRBV5-6
CDR3 protein: CASSLGGSNYGYTF

J gene: TRBJ2-7
V gene: TRBV7-3
CDR3 protein: CASSLYRGYEQYF

J gene: TRBJ2-2
V gene: TRBV5-4
CDR3 protein: CASSLRQGAPGTGELFF

J gene: TRBJ2-7
V gene: TRBV4-2
CDR3 protein: CASSQGQALSYEQYF

J gene: TRBJ2-1
V gene: TRBV11-2
CDR3 protein: CASSLGRGRGSPNNEQFF

J gene: TRBJ2-3
V gene: TRBV27
CDR3 protein: CASSSRTSPLSTDTQYF

J gene: TRBJ1-4
V gene: TRBV6-1
CDR3 protein: CASSERGTGGIGEKLFF

J gene: TRBJ2-3
V gene: TRBV5-1
CDR3 protein: CASSSGQGLEADTQYF

J gene: TRBJ2-2
V gene: TRBV7-9
CDR3 protein: CASSFAMSELFF

J gene: TRBJ2-1
V gene: TRBV4-1
CDR3 protein: CASSLDRGANEQFF

J gene: TRBJ2-7
V gene: TRBV5-1
CDR3 protein: CASSLMTDSDEQYF

J gene: TRBJ2-3
V gene: TRBV18
CDR3 protein: CASSPPFRDFRLGDTQYF

J gene: TRBJ2-2
V gene: TRBV15
CDR3 protein: CATPSLTGELFF

J gene: TRBJ2-7
V gene: TRBV9
CDR3 protein: CASSVADEQYF

J gene: TRBJ1-6
V gene: TRBV28
CDR3 protein: CASRRQGTWTSPLHF

J gene: TRBJ2-1
V gene: TRBV27
CDR3 protein: CASFGGPQFF

J gene: TRBJ2-7
V gene: TRBV19
CDR3 protein: CASSMGIYEQYF

J gene: TRBJ2-7
V gene: TRBV6-1
CDR3 protein: CASSLGQGDPYEQYF

J gene: TRBJ2-7
V gene: TRBV11-3
CDR3 protein: CASSPGTGLGEQYF

J gene: TRBJ2-2
V gene: TRBV7-9
CDR3 protein: CASSPPRDRVTNTGELFF

J gene: TRBJ2-3
V gene: TRBV7-8
CDR3 protein: CASSPPRGGPLIDTQYF

J gene: TRBJ2-3
V gene: TRBV9
CDR3 protein: CASSVATRGTDTQYF

J gene: TRBJ1-5
V gene: TRBV27
CDR3 protein: CASSERSNQPQHF

J gene: TRBJ2-3
V gene: TRBV7-2
CDR3 protein: CASSSPLEKSTDTQYF

J gene: TRBJ2-2
V gene: TRBV27
CDR3 protein: CASSLGEGWNTGELFF